This T cell receptor beta chain was profiled in a study of blood T cell repertoires in COVID-19 (TCRdb year 2020). Looking at the study overall: Collaborator samples came from the United States, Italy and Spain and covered acute and convalescent phases of COVID-19. Nearly every sample came with metadata listing a de-identified subject ID, COVID-19 status, age in years and sex. HLA class I and class II types, where available, came from metadata supplied by the sample provider rather than from assay-based typing. Samples were obtained from the ongoing ImmuneRACE study (first 160 participants) and from over a thousand subjects provided by 6 global collaborators. The dataset comprised deeply sampled blood TCRbeta repertoires from subjects exposed to, actively infected with, or recovered from COVID-19. The material from the prospective study consisted of cDNA or gDNA derived from T cells, B-cell-depleted T cells, or PBMCs. A freely available public database, intended as a resource for researchers studying the immune response to SARS-CoV-2, is where the repertoires were released. Broader findings and caveats from the paper: How much clinical and demographic metadata was included differed by source and by participant, and the metadata was provided uncurated.

Whole blood was collected in K2EDTA tubes by collaborating institutions according to the institutions' own protocols. For TCRbeta analysis, collaborators shipped samples in one of three forms: frozen whole blood, isolated PBMCs, or DNA extracted from either of those sample types. TCRbeta CDR3 regions were amplified from genomic DNA by means of the immunoSEQ Assay, a bias-controlled multiplex PCR. Regarding the original processing steps: Nucleated cell counts per sample were estimated from amplification of reference gene primers within the assay. To quantify the absolute abundance of each unique TCRbeta CDR3 rearrangement, sequence reads were collapsed and filtered. Productive Simpson clonality was computed per sample as the square root of Simpson's diversity index over productive rearrangements. Imported from immuneACCESS, the table was reduced by TCRdb to in-frame sequences with V and J called. These copies leave out some clones; in studies compared against another copy, an unresolved V gene accounts for under half, and the cause of the remainder is not known. V, J and clone size are taken as reported in that table, and D and trimming were inferred from the DNA itself. This sample comprises about 6,000 clones, 88% of them detected only once. The ten largest clonotypes hold more than 6.5% of the sample.

As concerns this clone: Its target antigen remains unknown. Base qualities are not at hand, and no much larger clone is one base apart.

The specimen sequenced was peripheral blood. The sequence was obtained from a human donor in a cohort sampled during active COVID-19.

The nucleotides are TGTGCCAGCAGTGAAGGACTAGCGGGGGGAGGCGGGGAGCTGTTTTTT. Translation gives CASSEGLAGGGGELFF. The chain was built from TRBV6-1 and TRBJ2-2; 13 central nucleotides agree with TRBD2. The germline V gene sets CDR1 to MNHNS and CDR2 to SASEGT. V and J are trimmed by 1 base and 7 bases, and the gene matches miss 3 bases of the junction. The CDR3 starts with the cysteine, ends with the phenylalanine, and has 16 residues. Just CDR3 DNA is preserved here, 48 bases in frame from base 1.